The 5 T cell receptor beta chains presented below share a single source sample, sequenced in a study of control samples from healthy donors and cancer patients. Here immunoSEQ multiplex PCR was the method, and the copy in TCRdb shows in-frame clones only, minus some. The sample contains about 92,000 clones, about four fifths of which appear only once. What was sequenced was blood. The receptors stem from a woman in her fifties or sixties in good health.

This clone was counted once. The chain is built from TRBV6-1 and TRBJ1-5; D is perhaps TRBD1 (5 bases). CDR1 MNHNS and CDR2 SASEGT come from the germline V gene. This CDR3 has 15 amino acids. V gave up 2 bases and J gave up 6 bases, with 14 bases separating them. Here the CDR3 DNA reads TGTGCCAGCAGTGAAACCTTCGGAGGGGTTCAGCCCCAGCATTTT. It codes for CASSETFGGVQPQHF.

The rearrangement links TRBV7-8 to TRBJ2-2, with a possible D match to TRBD1 (5 bases). Germline loops: CDR1 SGHVS, CDR2 FQNEAQ. The CDR3 is 16 amino acids. Trimming pared 5 bases from V and 7 bases from J, leaving 20 bases between. CDR3 sequence (DNA): TGTGCCAGCAGCCTCTCTCGACAAGGGGTGGGCGGGGAGCTGTTTTTT. Encoded protein: CASSLSRQGVGGELFF.

V usage is TRBV3-1 (or the pseudogene TRBV3-2) and J usage is TRBJ2-7, with 7 nucleotides matching TRBD2. CDR3 size: 14 residues. The V gene end was trimmed by 2 bases and the J gene end by 2 bases; junction bases not matched to a gene: 3. Germline V lookup: CDR1 LGHDT, CDR2 YNNKEL (reference sequence). The CDR3 sequence is CASSQQTSAYEQYF. For the CDR3, the DNA is TGTGCCAGCAGCCAACAAACTAGCGCCTACGAGCAGTACTTC.

The gene calls are TRBV10-3 and TRBJ2-1, with 9 positions matching TRBD2. V was clipped by 9 bases and J by 7 bases; unmatched bases: 7. CDR1 and CDR2 (germline): ENHRY, SYGVKD. CDR3 length: 13 residues. This chain's CDR3 is CAMRSGSQNEQFF. CDR3 nucleotide sequence: TGTGCCATGCGTAGCGGGAGTCAAAATGAGCAGTTCTTC.

This chain links TRBV5-8 with TRBJ1-1, with TRBD1 identical over 9 bases. Looked up from germline, CDR1 is SGHTS and CDR2 is YDEGEE. Losses at the gene ends were 3 bases for V and 0 bases for J; bases not matched to a gene: 12. CDR3 length equals 18 residues. The CDR3: CASSCGSGTGCLNTEAFF. CDR3 sequence (DNA): TGTGCCAGCAGCTGCGGTTCCGGGACAGGGTGCCTGAACACTGAAGCTTTCTTT. The full variable domain, in which reference TRBV5-8 and TRBJ1-1 provide the parts outside the CDR3, is EAGVTQSPTHLIKTRGQQATLRCSPISGHTSVYWYQQALGLGLQFLLWYDEGEERNRGNFPPRFSGRQFPNYSSELNVNALELEDSALYLCASSCGSGTGCLNTEAFFGQGTRLTVV.